The 15 T cell receptor beta chains given below trace back to one sample, sequenced in a study of T-cell reconstitution after alpha-beta-depleted transplantation in children. A TCRbeta library incorporating unique molecular identifiers was prepared. TCRdb re-called the PCR reads through MiXCR, storing one row per CDR3 protein. The sample lists around 600,000 distinct CDR3 sequences; 10% were seen once. Sequences were derived from PBMCs from the stem cell graft donor, sampled from the stem cell graft. These receptor sequences come from a human donor who donated a stem cell graft to a child with acute myeloid leukemia.

The chain has TRBV14 and TRBJ1-2; 8 bases align to TRBD1. Unmatched junction bases numbered 4, after V lost 4 bases and J lost 3 bases. The CDR3 contains 14 residues. Germline lookup yields CDR1 SGHDN and CDR2 FVKESK. The CDR3, as DNA: TGTGCCAGCAGCCCACCGGACAGGGACTATGGCTACACCTTC. The encoded protein is CASSPPDRDYGYTF.

This chain links TRBV11-2 with TRBJ1-6; tentatively, D is TRBD1 (6 bases). This CDR3 spans 17 amino acids. Germline-derived CDR1 and CDR2 are SGHAT and FQNNGV. Between the trimmed V and J ends, which lost 1 base and 9 bases, there was a span of 19 bases. The CDR3 nucleotides read TGTGCCAGCAGCTTAGCCCCCAGAGGGGGTCCGGGTTCACCCCTCCACTTT. It specifies CASSLAPRGGPGSPLHF.

The sample holds a few counts of this clonotype. The chain combines TRBV27 with TRBJ1-3; D unclear. The CDR3 consists of 15 residues. The germline gives CDR1 MNHEY, CDR2 SMNVEV (reference sequence). Trimming left V 6 bases short and J 0 bases short, with 12 bases between. The CDR3 protein is CASSPRRFSGNTIYF. The CDR3 DNA reads as TGTGCCAGCAGCCCAAGACGGTTCTCTGGAAACACCATATATTTT.

This clonotype was observed a few times. The CDR3 DNA follows: TGTGCCTGCCTCATCTATGGGGTCAATGAGCAGTTCTTC. This sequence encodes CACLIYGVNEQFF. This chain connects TRBV30 to TRBJ2-1; D gene ambiguous. Trimming took off 6 bases at V and 6 bases at J, with 15 bases between the two ends. The CDR3 is 13 amino acids. Germline CDR1 GTSNPN, CDR2 SVGIG (reference sequence).

This clonotype was seen at least ten times. At one boundary the junction diverges from the germline segment, which might be a read error. This sequence joins TRBV7-7 and TRBJ2-5, with 10 bases identical to TRBD1. This CDR3 is 14 amino acids long. Germline V lookup: CDR1 SSHAT, CDR2 FNYEAQ (reference sequence). CDR3 in DNA: TGTGCTAGCAGCTCCGGGACAGGGGTAGAGACCCAGTACTTC. Translated, it gives CASSSGTGVETQYF.

This clonotype was picked up many times. The chain uses TRBV20-1 and TRBJ2-5; possible D gene TRBD2, 5 bases. Per the germline V gene, CDR1 is DFQATT and CDR2 is SNEGSKA (reference sequence). Trimming took off 7 bases at V and 4 bases at J, with 13 bases between the two ends. CDR3 size: 12 residues. Here the CDR3 DNA reads TGCAGTGGTGAGGGTAATGGAGAGACCCAGTACTTC. This sequence encodes CSGEGNGETQYF.

This clonotype was picked up a small number of times. The rearrangement uses TRBV5-1 and TRBJ2-5; 7 bases agree with TRBD2. V lost 5 bases and J lost 3; bases outside the gene matches: 13. The CDR3 has 16 residues. The germline CDR1 and CDR2 sequences are SGHRS and YFSETQ. DNA of the CDR3: TGCGCCAGCAGGGGTCCTAGCGGAAAGACGGAAGAGACCCAGTACTTC. The encoded protein is CASRGPSGKTEETQYF.

For this clonotype: A read error is likely, as this CDR3 ends without the conserved phenylalanine or tryptophan. V gene TRBV7-2 combines with J gene TRBJ1-1, with D possibly TRBD1 on 6 matching bases. This CDR3 contains 15 residues. In germline, CDR1 is SGHTA, CDR2 FQGNSA. The ends were cut back, 2 bases at V and 4 bases at J, with 14 bases in the middle. The CDR3 DNA is TGTGCCAGCAGCTTAAGTGGGCAGGGGACCACTGAAGCTTTCATT. Translating gives CASSLSGQGTTEAFI.

This clonotype occurred a few times. CDR3 sequence (DNA): TGCGCCAGCAGCCCCCCGGACAGGGGCAATGAGCAGTTCTTC. Translation gives CASSPPDRGNEQFF. The chain joins TRBV5-1 to TRBJ2-1, with 9 bases aligning to TRBD1. J lost 6 bases, V lost 4 bases, and 5 bases had no gene match. In germline, CDR1 is SGHRS, CDR2 YFSETQ. The CDR3 has 14 residues. Combining the CDR3 with reference TRBV5-1 and TRBJ2-1 gives the whole variable domain KAGVTQTPRYLIKTRGQQVTLSCSPISGHRSVSWYQQTPGQGLQFLFEYFSETQRNKGNFPGRFSGRQFSNSRSEMNVSTLELGDSALYLCASSPPDRGNEQFFGPGTRLTVL.

This clonotype was observed a handful of times. The chain couples TRBV20-1 to TRBJ1-2; D unresolved. With 5 bases removed from V and 0 bases from J, the gap between germline ends came to 13 bases. The CDR3 is made up of 14 amino acids. Germline V CDR1 and CDR2: DFQATT, SNEGSKA (reference sequence). CDR3 DNA: TGCAGTGCTCGCGGCACGGGGACTAACTATGGCTACACCTTC. It encodes CSARGTGTNYGYTF.

This clonotype was detected many times. This chain joins TRBV20-1 and TRBJ2-1; TRBD2 matches 7 bases. The CDR3 contains 15 residues. Germline CDR1 DFQATT, CDR2 SNEGSKA (reference sequence). The trim removed 2 bases at V and 7 bases at J, leaving 11 bases unmatched. This chain's CDR3 is CSARRLADPGNEQFF. For the CDR3, the DNA is TGCAGTGCTAGAAGGCTAGCGGACCCCGGGAATGAGCAGTTCTTC.

The J gene is TRBJ2-7, the V gene TRBV25-1; 7 bases map to TRBD1. The V gene's germline CDR1 is MGHDK and CDR2 SYGVNS. The CDR3 covers 14 residues. The V and J ends lost 10 bases and 3 bases, in that order; junction bases with no gene match: 12. DNA for the CDR3: TGTGCCACTATACCACGGGGACAGTTCTACGAGCAGTACTTC. Translated, it gives CATIPRGQFYEQYF.

This clonotype was seen a handful of times. The chain couples TRBV5-1 to TRBJ2-3; D may correspond to TRBD1 or TRBD2 (7 bases each). The CDR3 consists of 15 residues. V was cut by 2 bases and J by 4 bases, with 14 bases left in between. Germline CDR1 SGHRS, CDR2 YFSETQ. CDR3 sequence (DNA): TGCGCCAGCAGCTTACAGGGGAGGGGCCCAGATACGCAGTATTTT. Protein sequence: CASSLQGRGPDTQYF.

This clonotype was seen a handful of times. This chain joins TRBV20-1 and TRBJ2-7; D is ambiguous. With 0 bases removed from V and 3 bases from J, the gap between germline ends came to 12 bases. Germline V gene lookup returns CDR1 DFQATT and CDR2 SNEGSKA (reference sequence). This CDR3 is 14 amino acids long. In nucleotides, the CDR3 is TGCAGTGCTAGAGAGAATAAAATGGTCTACGAGCAGTACTTC. Residues: CSARENKMVYEQYF.

This clonotype was counted only a few times. V gene TRBV29-1 combines with J gene TRBJ2-1; 11 bases map to TRBD1. V gave up 6 bases and J gave up 7 bases; unmatched junction bases: 8. Germline values: CDR1 SQVTM, CDR2 ANQGSEA. The CDR3 totals 14 residues. CDR3 DNA: TGCAGCGTGGACCGGGACAGGGGGTTTAATGAGCAGTTCTTC. Amino acid sequence: CSVDRDRGFNEQFF.